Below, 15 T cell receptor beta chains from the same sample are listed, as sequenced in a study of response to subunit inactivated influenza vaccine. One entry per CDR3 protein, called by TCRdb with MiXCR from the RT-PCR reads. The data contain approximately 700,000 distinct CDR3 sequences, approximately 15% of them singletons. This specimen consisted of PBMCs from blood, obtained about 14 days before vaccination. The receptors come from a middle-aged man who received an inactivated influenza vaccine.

CDR3 amino acids: CSASGTGGPDTQYF. The CDR3 DNA is TGCAGTGCTTCCGGGACAGGGGGCCCAGATACGCAGTATTTT. The chain employs TRBV20-1 and TRBJ2-3, with 12 bases that match TRBD1. The CDR3 has 14 residues. Trimming removed 5 bases from V and 4 bases from J; junction bases left unmatched: 4. Germline assignment: CDR1 DFQATT and CDR2 SNEGSKA (reference sequence).

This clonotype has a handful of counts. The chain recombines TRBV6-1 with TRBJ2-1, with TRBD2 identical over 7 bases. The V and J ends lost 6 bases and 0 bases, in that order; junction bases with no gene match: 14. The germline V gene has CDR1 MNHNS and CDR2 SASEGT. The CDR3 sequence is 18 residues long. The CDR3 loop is CASRVFWRSGVSYNEQFF. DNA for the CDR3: TGTGCCAGCAGGGTCTTTTGGAGGAGCGGGGTCTCCTACAATGAGCAGTTCTTC.

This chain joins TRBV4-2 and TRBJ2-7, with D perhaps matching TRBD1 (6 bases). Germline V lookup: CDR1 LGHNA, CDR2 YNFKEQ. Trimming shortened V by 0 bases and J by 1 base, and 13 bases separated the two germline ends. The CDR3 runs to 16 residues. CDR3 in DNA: TGTGCCAGCAGCCAAGATCTGCTTCAGGGGTCCTACGAGCAGTACTTC. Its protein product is CASSQDLLQGSYEQYF.

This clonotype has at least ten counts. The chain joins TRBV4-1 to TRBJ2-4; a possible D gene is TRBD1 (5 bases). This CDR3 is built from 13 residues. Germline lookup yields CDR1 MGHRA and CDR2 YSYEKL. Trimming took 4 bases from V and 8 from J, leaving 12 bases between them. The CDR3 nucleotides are TGCGCCAGCAGCCCCGTTGAAGGGGACATTCAGTACTTC. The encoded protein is CASSPVEGDIQYF.

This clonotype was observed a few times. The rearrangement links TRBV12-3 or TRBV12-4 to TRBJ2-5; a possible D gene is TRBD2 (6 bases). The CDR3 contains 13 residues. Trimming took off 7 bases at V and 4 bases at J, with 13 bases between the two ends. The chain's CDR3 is CASTAGSRETQYF. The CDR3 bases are TGTGCCAGCACGGCGGGATCGCGAGAGACCCAGTACTTC.

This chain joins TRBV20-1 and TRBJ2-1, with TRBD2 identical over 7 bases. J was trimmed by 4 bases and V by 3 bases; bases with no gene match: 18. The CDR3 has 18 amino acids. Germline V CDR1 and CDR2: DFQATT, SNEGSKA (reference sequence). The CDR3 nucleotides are TGCAGTGCTAGGAACAATCTAGCGTTGTCGGGGGGTTACAATGAGCAGTTCTTC. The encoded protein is CSARNNLALSGGYNEQFF.

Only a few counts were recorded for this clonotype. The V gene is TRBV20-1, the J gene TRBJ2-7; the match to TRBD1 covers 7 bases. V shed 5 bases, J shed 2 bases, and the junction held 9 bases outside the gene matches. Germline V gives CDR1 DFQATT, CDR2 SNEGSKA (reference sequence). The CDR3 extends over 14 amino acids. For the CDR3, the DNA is TGCAGTGCTCCAAAAAGGGACAGCCCCTACGAGCAGTACTTC. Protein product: CSAPKRDSPYEQYF.

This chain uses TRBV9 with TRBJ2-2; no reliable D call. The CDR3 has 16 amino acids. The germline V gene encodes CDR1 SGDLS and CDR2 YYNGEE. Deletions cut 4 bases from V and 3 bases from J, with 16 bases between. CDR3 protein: CASSPWAVSDTGELFF. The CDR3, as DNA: TGTGCCAGCAGCCCCTGGGCGGTTTCGGACACCGGGGAGCTGTTTTTT.

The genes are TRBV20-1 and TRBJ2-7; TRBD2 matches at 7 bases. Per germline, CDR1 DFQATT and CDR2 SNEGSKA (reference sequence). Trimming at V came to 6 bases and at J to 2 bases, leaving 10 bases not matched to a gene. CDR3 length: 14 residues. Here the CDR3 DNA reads TGCAGTGCCCTCAGCACTAGCGCGACCTACGAGCAGTACTTC. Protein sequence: CSALSTSATYEQYF.

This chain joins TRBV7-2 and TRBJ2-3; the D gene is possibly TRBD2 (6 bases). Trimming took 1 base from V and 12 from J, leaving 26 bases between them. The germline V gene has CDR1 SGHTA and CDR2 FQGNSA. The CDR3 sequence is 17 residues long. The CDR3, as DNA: TGTGCCAGCAGCTTAGTAGGCGGGAACGCCCCCGTTGCTTTCCAGTATTTT. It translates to CASSLVGGNAPVAFQYF.

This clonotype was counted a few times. The CDR3 sequence: CASSFRAGARRSEQFF. In DNA, the CDR3 is TGTGCCAGCAGTTTTCGTGCGGGGGCCCGGCGTTCTGAGCAGTTCTTC. The rearrangement uses TRBV6-2 or TRBV6-3 and TRBJ2-1, with D perhaps TRBD2 (7 bases). The V gene's germline CDR1 is MNHEY and CDR2 SVGEGT. Between the trimmed V and J ends, which lost 4 bases and 9 bases, there was a span of 22 bases. The length of the CDR3 is 16 residues.

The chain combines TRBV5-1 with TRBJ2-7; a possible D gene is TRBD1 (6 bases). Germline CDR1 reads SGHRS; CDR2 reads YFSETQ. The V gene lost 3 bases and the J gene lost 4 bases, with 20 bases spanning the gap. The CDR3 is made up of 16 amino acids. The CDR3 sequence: CASSWTPTGLGYEQYF. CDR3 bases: TGCGCCAGCAGCTGGACCCCTACAGGGCTTGGTTACGAGCAGTACTTC.

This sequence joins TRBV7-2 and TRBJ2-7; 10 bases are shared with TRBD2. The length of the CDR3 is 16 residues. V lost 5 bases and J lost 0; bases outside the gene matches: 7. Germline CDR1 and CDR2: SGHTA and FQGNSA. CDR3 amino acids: CASSPGERGGSYEQYF. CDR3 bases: TGTGCCAGCAGCCCGGGGGAGCGGGGGGGCTCCTACGAGCAGTACTTC.

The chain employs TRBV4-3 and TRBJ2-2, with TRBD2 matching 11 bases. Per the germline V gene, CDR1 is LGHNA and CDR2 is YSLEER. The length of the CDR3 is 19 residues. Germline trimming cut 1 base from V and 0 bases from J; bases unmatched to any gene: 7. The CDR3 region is CASSQAGGLAAPNTGELFF. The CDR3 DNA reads TGCGCCAGCAGCCAAGCGGGGGGACTAGCGGCGCCGAACACCGGGGAGCTGTTTTTT.

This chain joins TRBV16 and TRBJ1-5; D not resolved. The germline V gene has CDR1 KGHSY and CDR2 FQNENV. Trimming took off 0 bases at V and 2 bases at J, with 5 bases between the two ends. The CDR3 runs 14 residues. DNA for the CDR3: TGTGCCAGCAGCCAATCGTCGGGCAATCAGCCCCAGCATTTT. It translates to CASSQSSGNQPQHF.